This T cell receptor (beta chain) was retrieved from a study of breast tumors, draining lymph nodes, adjacent tissues. Findings of the study overall: Compared with lymph nodes, tumors were less diverse; compared with nontumor tissue, more. Data only fit, rather than demonstrated, lymph node origin of most tumor T cells.

The table lists this clonotype with many counts. What it recognizes is unknown. From the multiplex PCR reads, TCRdb called clonotypes with MiXCR, one entry per CDR3 protein. Of about 9,600 distinct CDR3 sequences in the sample, about two fifths are singletons; the top ten hold 12% to 15%. The receptor's source is a female donor with breast cancer. Some clones in this sample may be carry-over from other donors' samples. Sequencing was done on a sample of tumor-adjacent breast tissue.

This chain's CDR3 is CASRTPSNEKLFF. The CDR3 bases are TGCGCCAGCAGAACGCCAAGTAATGAAAAACTGTTTTTT. The rearrangement uses TRBV5-1 and TRBJ1-4; D unclear. V lost 5 bases to trimming and J lost 4 bases, with 9 bases between them. This CDR3 region has 13 residues. The germline gives CDR1 SGHRS, CDR2 YFSETQ.